The entry that follows covers one TCR beta chain sequence. This clone came up a few times. Its cognate antigen has yet to be identified. No base qualities exist here, and no much larger clone lies one base off it. This sample is part of a study of long-term antiretroviral therapy in people with HIV (dated by TCRdb to 2021 to 2024). Background on the whole study: Collection of the earliest samples took place about a decade ahead of the 2015 WHO recommendation for immediate ART, at a time when ART was typically delayed until CD4 counts fell. A retrospective serial study tested whether changes in peripheral blood TRB repertoire composition and diversity were associated with ART initiation and durable HIV suppression. From 25 to 30 adults with confirmed HIV infection, the cohort provided 192 cryopreserved PBMC samples, gathered serially across a mean of around six years (range 1-12). Of the approximately 30 participants with HIV, approximately twelve were female. No cross-contamination during QIAcube processing turned up in test extractions that ran a monoclonal T-cell line alongside about 35 polyclonal samples. Findings and caveats that apply to the study as a whole: The repertoire was dominated across all time points by expanded TRB clones identified before ART initiation, although this dominance was seen to fluctuate and to decrease in many PLHIV after ART. The samples were dated from about 2004 to 2017, and the ART regimens that were used may be less effective than current ART regimens. Owing to limited PBMC availability, only the TCR beta chain was sequenced, without alpha chain pairing. HIV repertoires had narrower CDR3 length ranges than controls, and the network structure suggested an antigen-experienced repertoire that shifted only slightly toward naive after ART. Unsorted PBMC were profiled instead of sorted CD4+ and CD8+ T cells because pre-ART samples had limited cell numbers. Starting ART was linked to a significant rise in TRB diversity, yet even with long-term ART the diversity remained significantly lower than in transplant donor controls. Inferences about post-ART repertoire changes are limited because no data were available on ART adherence, viral resistance or therapy changes.

The immunoSEQ hsTCRB v3.0 assay was used at survey level resolution to sequence the TRB variable region. A depth of about 40,000-50,000 T-cell genomes per sample was targeted for TRB sequencing. TRB libraries were pooled and sequenced on an Illumina MiSeq using a v3 150-cycle kit. The published analysis was carried out like this. Repertoire analysis was performed in R inside a reproducible Nextflow workflow that covered QC, data transformation and analysis. LymphoSeq2, an R package for exploring AIRR-Seq data, was used to implement custom analyses. Four samples yielding fewer than 5000 total TRB sequences were excluded, leaving over 150 analyzed HIV repertoires. Among the approximately 180 retained HIV repertoires, under 65 were collected before ART initiation and around 130 after ART initiation. Repertoires were downsampled to 5000 TRB nucleotide sequences, and summary statistics were averaged over 100 downsampling iterations. TRB sequences were retained for analysis only if CDR3 regions of at least seven amino acids were present. A Shannon entropy-derived clonality score and the Gini coefficient were used to measure diversity. Repertoire networks linked the top 5000 CDR3 amino acid sequences whenever two sequences differed by an edit distance of one. GLIPH2 predicted antigen specificity groups and MHC restriction for TRB CDR3 amino acid sequences. Known CMV, EBV, HIV or tissue antigen associations were flagged by matching CDR3 amino acid sequences against VDJdb and McPAS-TCR. Pre-ART, post-ART and control groups were compared with Wilcoxon signed-rank tests and Holm-Bonferroni correction. This immuneACCESS table, as held by TCRdb, lists in-frame sequences with V and J called but not all clones. Of the missing ones, under half trace to an unresolved V gene in checked studies; the others have no known cause. For V, J and clone size, that table is used; D and trimming come from the DNA. This sample has around 20,000 clones in its table, and roughly 79% of those were observed once. The ten largest clones add up to around 7% of the sample.

From the cysteine through the phenylalanine, the CDR3 covers 14 amino acids. Only CDR3 DNA remains: 42 bases, in frame from the first base. CDR1 MDHEN and CDR2 SYDVKM were looked up in the germline V gene. The germline ends are 20 bases apart after V is trimmed by 8 bases and J by 9 bases. To be included, a participant needed at least one PBMC sample from before ART initiation plus at least two post-ART samples. Every participant with HIV received treatment in the United States of America. Before DNA extraction, cryopreserved samples of roughly 0.9-11 million PBMC were thawed and washed. At the time of the earliest PBMC sample, participants with HIV were aged between roughly 23 and 60 years. Per participant, PBMC samples came from 1-4 timepoints prior to ART initiation and 2-8 timepoints following ART initiation, for a median of 7 samples. Serial HIV viral load, CD4+ T-cell count, ART history and demographic data were obtained for every participant. A Qiagen kit on a QIAcube was used to extract genomic DNA from unsorted PBMC, with samples processed in batches of 12.

The material sequenced was unsorted PBMCs, taken 2.2 years after starting antiretroviral therapy. The receptor was derived from a man between 50 and 59 years old with HIV. The sequence joins TRBV28 to TRBJ2-1; the D segment could be TRBD1, given 6 matching bases. The CDR3 reads as follows: CASSGPGTISEQFF. The DNA is as follows: TGTGCCAGCTCGGGGCCCGGGACAATTAGTGAGCAGTTCTTC.